This T cell receptor beta chain was captured by sequencing in a study of T cells after yellow fever vaccination. TCRdb called the 5' RACE reads again in MiXCR, with one record for every CDR3 protein. The sample consists of 200,000 to 300,000 distinct CDR3 sequences, approximately 3.8% of them appearing once. In its sample, this clonotype was seen many times. The antigen is not known. With 4 bases clipped from V and 6 bases from J, the junction kept 4 bases outside the gene matches. The CDR3 has 14 residues. Germline V CDR1 and CDR2: MGHRA, YSYEKL. Study results and caveats: Though it reached lower strength, the secondary response hit its peak faster, day 5 versus 15. From the bulk population, abundant clonotypes could contaminate and appear within FACS-sorted repertoires. A large majority of primary-vaccination clones showed up again after the booster (approximately 96% CD4, around 88% CD8). A small proportion of clonotypes was detected in both the CD4 and CD8 compartments.

This sequence joins TRBV4-1 and TRBJ1-5; 9 bases agree with TRBD1. The sequences come from PBMCs, collected 15 days after the yellow fever booster vaccination. The TCR sequence derives from a man aged 18 to 29 who received the YFV17D yellow fever vaccine. The chain's CDR3 is CASSLDRGRQPQHF. For the CDR3, the DNA is TGCGCCAGCAGCCTGGACAGGGGTCGTCAGCCCCAGCATTTT.